Reported below is one T cell receptor (beta chain). No antigen is known for it. Once obtained from cultured CD4+ T cells, the DNA was sequenced using the Oncomine TCR Beta short-read assay. One entry per CDR3 protein results from TCRdb running MiXCR on the PCR reads. This table has about 6,800 distinct CDR3 sequences, roughly three fifths appearing once. This sample stems from a study of vaccination and CD4 T cells after COVID-19. This CDR3 region has 13 residues. Deletions cut 6 bases from V and 4 bases from J, with 11 bases between. Treatment noted: roughly 10-day PBMC culture with coronavirus spike peptide pools or control peptides (ViraFEST assay). The unexposed donor's CD4+ T cells were collected before the COVID-19 pandemic (2011-2018).

The sequencing sample was made of CD4+ T cells from blood, cultured in vitro. This sequence originates from a human donor in good health. This sequence joins TRBV12-3 or TRBV12-4 and TRBJ2-3; possible D gene TRBD1, 5 bases. CDR3 sequence reads: CASSKDTPDTQYF. In DNA, the CDR3 is TGTGCCAGCAGCAAGGACACCCCAGATACGCAGTATTTT.